The TCR beta chain described here comes from a study of cytomegalovirus exposure and HLA in healthy donors. Study-level findings and limits: Using a false discovery rate of 0.05, a later analysis showed that approximately 17,000 TCR beta sequences were associated with HLA alleles. Later analysis identified a missense DCLRE1C variant that was linked to TCR beta V- and J-gene trimming. Upon later analysis, TCR association rates were observed to vary by HLA locus, being highest for DRB1 and lowest for HLA-C. It is likely that the observed cluster of highly shared sequence variants was a sequencing artifact.

Use of 60 Vbeta and 13 Jbeta primers characterized the PCR. Assay: immunoSEQ multiplex PCR; the TCRdb copy retains only in-frame clones and omits some. The data contain around 150,000 clones, roughly 80% of them singletons. V lost 5 bases and J lost 3; bases outside the gene matches: 7. The CDR3 extends over 14 amino acids. Germline V CDR1 and CDR2: SGHVS, FNYEAQ. As concerns this clone: Its specificity is unknown.

The receptor comes from a middle-aged woman in good health and CMV-seronegative. The chain joins TRBV7-6 to TRBJ2-7, with 7 bases identical to TRBD1. What was sequenced was PBMCs. As DNA, the CDR3 is TGTGCCAGCAGCCGTCCCGGGACAGACTACGAGCAGTACTTC. It encodes CASSRPGTDYEQYF.